This T cell receptor (beta chain) is from a study of cytomegalovirus exposure and HLA in healthy donors. PCR was performed using 60 Vbeta and 13 Jbeta primers. Sequencing was performed with immunoSEQ multiplex PCR; in TCRdb, only in-frame clones are kept and a portion is missing. This table holds fewer than 250,000 clones, around 87% found once. The V end lost 0 bases, the J end lost 5 bases, and 10 bases lay between the germline ends. Germline-derived CDR1 and CDR2 are GTSNPN and SVGIG (reference sequence). This CDR3 has 13 amino acids. The TCR sequence derives from a woman between 18 and 29 years old in good health and CMV-seronegative. The chain couples TRBV30 to TRBJ1-1; D call uncertain. Sequencing input: PBMCs. CDR3: CAWSVRGHTEAFF. The CDR3 DNA follows: TGTGCCTGGAGTGTACGCGGGCATACTGAAGCTTTCTTT.